The rows below give T cell receptor beta chains drawn from one sample of a study of cytomegalovirus exposure and HLA in healthy donors. Repertoires were generated with immunoSEQ multiplex PCR, while TCRdb's copy carries only in-frame clones and drops some. The data contain about 61,000 clones, roughly nine tenths of them singletons. The sequenced material came from PBMCs. These receptors came from a man aged 25-45 years in good health and CMV-seropositive. Each CDR3 is given with its conserved first and last residue. The D gene is left open where the match is weak. Expanded clones get a size class; other rows say once, few or many, or leave the size out.

D	size	V	J	CDR3	DNA
.	few	TRBV5-6	TRBJ1-1	CASSFRGVITEAFF	TGTGCCAGCAGCTTCAGGGGAGTGATCACTGAAGCTTTCTTT
.	.	TRBV7-3	TRBJ2-3	CASSLGSLGLDTQYF	TGTGCCAGCAGCTTAGGTAGTTTGGGGCTAGATACGCAGTATTTT
TRBD2	.	TRBV19	TRBJ2-1	CASTMTSGSEQFF	TGTGCCAGTACCATGACTAGCGGGAGTGAGCAGTTCTTC
.	.	TRBV4-2	TRBJ2-1	CASSQVEPSGYNEQFF	TGTGCCAGCAGCCAAGTTGAGCCCAGCGGCTACAATGAGCAGTTCTTC
.	.	TRBV7-2	TRBJ1-1	CASSSYMNTEAFF	TGTGCCAGCAGCTCTTACATGAACACTGAAGCTTTCTTT
.	.	TRBV1	TRBJ2-1	CTSSLRKGLAGAPWDSYNEQFF	TGCACCAGCAGCCTACGCAAAGGACTAGCGGGAGCTCCATGGGACTCCTACAATGAGCAGTTCTTC
TRBD1	.	TRBV27	TRBJ1-1	CASSPGQGTGTEAFF	TGTGCCAGCAGTCCCGGACAGGGGACGGGGACTGAAGCTTTCTTT
.	once	TRBV5-1	TRBJ1-2	CASSLATSGGYGYTF	TGCGCCAGCAGCTTGGCCACCTCCGGTGGCTATGGCTACACCTTC
TRBD2	.	TRBV7-6	TRBJ2-1	CASSLVAGGYNEQFF	TGTGCCAGCAGCTTAGTAGCGGGAGGCTACAATGAGCAGTTCTTC
TRBD1	.	TRBV9	TRBJ1-1	CASSPQGQLLNTEAFF	TGTGCCAGCAGCCCACAGGGACAGCTTCTGAACACTGAAGCTTTCTTT
TRBD1	.	TRBV7-2	TRBJ2-7	CASSLRQGQTYEQYF	TGTGCCAGCAGCTTAAGACAGGGACAGACCTACGAGCAGTACTTC
.	once	TRBV6-6	TRBJ1-2	CASRDSKTNYGYTF	TGTGCCAGCAGAGACAGTAAAACTAACTATGGCTACACCTTC
TRBD1	.	TRBV18	TRBJ1-4	CASSPRTGGDEKLFF	TGTGCCAGCTCACCTAGAACAGGGGGCGACGAAAAACTGTTTTTT
TRBD1	.	TRBV7-2	TRBJ2-1	CASSLRTGSSYNEQFF	TGTGCCAGCAGCCTACGGACAGGGAGCTCCTACAATGAGCAGTTCTTC
TRBD1	.	TRBV2	TRBJ2-7	CASSETPGQFYEQYF	TGTGCCAGCAGTGAAACCCCGGGACAGTTCTACGAGCAGTACTTC